Following are 17 T cell receptor beta chains from one sample sequenced in a study of beta chain features in type 1 diabetes. Every bit of the isolated RNA underwent reverse transcription, so sequencing read expressed TCRB transcripts. TCRdb's table, derived via immunoSEQ multiplex PCR, lists solely in-frame clones and lacks some. The sample shows hundreds of thousands of clones, around a sixth of them seen only once. Material for sequencing was naive CD4+ T cells from blood. The receptor source for this set is a man aged 18 to 30 in good health.

In regard to this clone: The junction differs from germline at one of its ends, possibly a read error. The genes are TRBV20-1 and TRBJ1-2; maybe TRBD1 (6 bases). The CDR3 is 9 amino acids. Looked up from germline, CDR1 is DFQATT and CDR2 is SNEGSKA (reference sequence). CDR3 loop: CTVGATAYF. CDR3 nucleotide sequence: TGCACGGTGGGGGCCACGGCCTATTTC.

This clone was detected a few times. The V call is TRBV5-4, the J call TRBJ1-2; TRBD1 might be the D (6 bases). This CDR3 comprises 16 residues. V shed 0 bases and J shed 4 bases, with 16 bases lying between them. Looked up from germline, CDR1 is SGHNT and CDR2 is YYREEE (reference sequence). The CDR3 here is CASSLGKNRDSYGYTF. CDR3 in DNA: TGTGCCAGCAGCTTGGGGAAAAACAGGGATAGCTATGGCTACACCTTC.

V gene TRBV4-2 combines with J gene TRBJ2-3, with 13 bases aligning to TRBD2. V shed 3 bases, J shed 1 base, and the junction held 4 bases outside the gene matches. CDR3 length equals 17 residues. Germline CDR1 is LGHNA and CDR2 is YNFKEQ. The CDR3 DNA is TGTGCCAGCAGCCAGCGCGGACTAGCGGGAGGCACAGATACGCAGTATTTT. Its protein is CASSQRGLAGGTDTQYF.

V gene TRBV13 combines with J gene TRBJ1-2, with D unclear. V lost 2 bases and J lost 0, with 16 bases in between. There are 17 residues in the CDR3. CDR1 is PRHDT and CDR2 is FYEKMQ in the germline V gene (reference sequence). In DNA, the CDR3 is TGTGCCAGCAGCTTAAAGGCAGCTAGCCGACCTAACTATGGCTACACCTTC. This codes for CASSLKAASRPNYGYTF.

The table lists this clone with a few counts. This chain connects TRBV28 to TRBJ2-7; D is unresolved. The CDR3 has 14 residues. CDR1 is MDHEN and CDR2 is SYDVKM in the germline V gene. Trimming cost V 5 bases and J 2 bases, with 13 bases left between them. CDR3 coding DNA: TGTGCCAGCAGTGCCGGGCCGCCCCCCTACGAGCAGTACTTC. Translation gives CASSAGPPPYEQYF.

The CDR3 coding sequence is TGTGCCAGCAGTGGCTGGGACCGACGCCGGGGCACTGAAGCTTTCTTT. It translates to CASSGWDRRRGTEAFF. The V call is TRBV7-2, the J call TRBJ1-1, with D perhaps TRBD1 (5 bases). V was clipped by 6 bases and J by 4 bases, with 21 bases between them. In germline, CDR1 is SGHTA, CDR2 FQGNSA. The CDR3 has 16 amino acids.

This clone appeared a few times. The V gene is TRBV2, the J gene TRBJ2-7; TRBD1 aligns across 7 bases. The germline V gene encodes CDR1 SNHLY and CDR2 FYNNEI. CDR3 size: 11 residues. V was clipped by 6 bases and J by 7 bases; unmatched bases: 3. The CDR3: CASSGTAEQYF. The CDR3 coding sequence is TGTGCCAGCAGCGGGACAGCGGAGCAGTACTTC.

As for this clone: The sample contains more than one DNA sequence encoding this CDR3. The V call is TRBV27, the J call TRBJ1-2; weak D call: TRBD1 (5 bases). V lost 2 bases, J lost 8 bases, and 9 bases lay in between. CDR3 length: 12 amino acids. Germline CDR1 and CDR2: MNHEY and SMNVEV (reference sequence). The CDR3 nucleotides are TGTGCCAGCAGTTTAGAGGGACGCGGCTACACCTTC. Its protein product is CASSLEGRGYTF.

This clone was seen a few times. CDR3: CAIKGGKPGYEQYF. The CDR3 region has the DNA TGTGCCATCAAGGGGGGAAAACCAGGGTACGAGCAGTACTTC. The V and J genes are TRBV10-3 and TRBJ2-7; TRBD1 or TRBD2 may be the D gene (6 bases each). Germline CDR1 ENHRY, CDR2 SYGVKD. The CDR3 is 14 residues long. V was cut by 7 bases and J by 4 bases, with 17 bases left in between.

The V and J genes are TRBV5-4 and TRBJ2-3; D gene uncertain. The CDR3 is 12 amino acids. Germline V lookup: CDR1 SGHNT, CDR2 YYREEE (reference sequence). The V gene lost 1 base and the J gene lost 4 bases, with 4 bases spanning the gap. This CDR3 is CASSLTADTQYF. The DNA for the CDR3 is TGTGCCAGCAGCTTGACCGCAGATACGCAGTATTTT.

This clone was observed a handful of times. For the CDR3, the DNA is TGTGCCAGCAGCTTAGCCAGGGAAGAGACCCAGTACTTC. This gives the protein CASSLAREETQYF. The genes are TRBV7-9 and TRBJ2-5; TRBD1 might be the D (5 bases). Trimming took off 0 bases at V and 3 bases at J, with 5 bases between the two ends. This CDR3 is built from 13 residues. Germline CDR1 and CDR2: SEHNR and FQNEAQ (reference sequence).

V gene TRBV28 combines with J gene TRBJ1-1; TRBD1 agrees at 7 bases. V trimming: 7 bases; J trimming: 1 base; junction bases outside the gene matches: 3. Germline loops: CDR1 MDHEN, CDR2 SYDVKM. CDR3 length equals 13 residues. The CDR3 sequence is CASIQGGNTEAFF. CDR3 coding DNA: TGTGCCAGCATCCAGGGGGGGAACACTGAAGCTTTCTTT.

The chain employs TRBV5-1 and TRBJ2-5, with TRBD2 matching 8 bases. The CDR3 contains 14 residues. Germline-derived CDR1 and CDR2 are SGHRS and YFSETQ. With 4 bases clipped from V and 2 bases from J, the junction kept 4 bases outside the gene matches. DNA of the CDR3: TGCGCCAGCAGCAAACTAGCGGAACAAGAGACCCAGTACTTC. Its protein is CASSKLAEQETQYF.

This clone was picked up a small number of times. This chain joins TRBV18 and TRBJ1-5; 7 nucleotides agree with TRBD1. The CDR3 has 17 residues. V gave up 2 bases and J gave up 0 bases; unmatched junction bases: 7. CDR1 is KGHSH, CDR2 LQKENI, per germline. The CDR3 DNA sequence: TGTGCCAGCTCACCAACCGGGACAGTTTATAGCAATCAGCCCCAGCATTTT. Its translation is CASSPTGTVYSNQPQHF.

In this sample, this clone turned up once. The chain uses TRBV15 and TRBJ2-7, with D possibly being TRBD1 (7 bases). Germline lookup yields CDR1 LNHNV and CDR2 YYDKDF (reference sequence). The ends were cut back, 5 bases at V and 5 bases at J, with 16 bases in the middle. The CDR3 has 14 residues. The CDR3 is CATSRDRAGNEQYF. Written as DNA, the CDR3 is TGTGCCACCAGCCGCGACAGGGCGGGAAACGAGCAGTACTTC. Using reference TRBV15 and TRBJ2-7 for the parts outside the CDR3, the full variable domain is DAMVIQNPRYQVTQFGKPVTLSCSQTLNHNVMYWYQQKSSQAPKLLFHYYDKDFNNEADTPDNFQSRRPNTSFCFLDIRSPGLGDTAMYLCATSRDRAGNEQYFGPGTRLTVT.

This clone was counted between two and nine times. The rearrangement uses TRBV5-1 and TRBJ2-1, with 13 bases that match TRBD2. V shed 3 bases and J 5 bases; nucleotides not matched to a gene: 2. CDR3 length: 15 residues. Per germline, CDR1 SGHRS and CDR2 YFSETQ. The CDR3: CASSWGLAGNNEQFF. As DNA, the CDR3 is TGCGCCAGCAGCTGGGGACTAGCGGGAAACAATGAGCAGTTCTTC.

This clone was observed a few times. The rearrangement uses TRBV29-1 and TRBJ2-1; possibly TRBD2 for D (5 bases). The CDR3 has 14 residues. Germline lookup yields CDR1 SQVTM and CDR2 ANQGSEA. V was trimmed by 2 bases and J by 9 bases, leaving 17 bases between them. CDR3 residues: CSVEHPGSRGEQFF. DNA of the CDR3: TGCAGCGTTGAACACCCCGGATCCCGGGGTGAGCAGTTCTTC.